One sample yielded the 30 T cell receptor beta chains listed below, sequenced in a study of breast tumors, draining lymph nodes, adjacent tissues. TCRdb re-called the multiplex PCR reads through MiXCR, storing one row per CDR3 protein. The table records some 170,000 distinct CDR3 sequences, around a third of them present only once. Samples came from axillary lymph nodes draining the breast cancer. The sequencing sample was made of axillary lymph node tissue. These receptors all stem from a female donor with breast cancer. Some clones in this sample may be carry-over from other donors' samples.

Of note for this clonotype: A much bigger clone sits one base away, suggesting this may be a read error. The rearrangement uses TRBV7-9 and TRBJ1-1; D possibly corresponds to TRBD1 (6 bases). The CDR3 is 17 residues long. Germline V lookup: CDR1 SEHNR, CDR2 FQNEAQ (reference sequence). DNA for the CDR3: TGTGCCAGCAGCCCACCCCGGGGGGCAGAACCGAACACTCAAGCTTTCTTT. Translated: CASSPPRGAEPNTQAFF.

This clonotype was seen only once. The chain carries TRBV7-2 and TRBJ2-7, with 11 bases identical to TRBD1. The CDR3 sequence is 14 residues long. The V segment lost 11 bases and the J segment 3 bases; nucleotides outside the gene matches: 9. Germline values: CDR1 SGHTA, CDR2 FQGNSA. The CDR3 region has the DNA TGTGCCGACAGCCCAGGGACAGGGGGCTACGAGCAGTACTTC. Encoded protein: CADSPGTGGYEQYF.

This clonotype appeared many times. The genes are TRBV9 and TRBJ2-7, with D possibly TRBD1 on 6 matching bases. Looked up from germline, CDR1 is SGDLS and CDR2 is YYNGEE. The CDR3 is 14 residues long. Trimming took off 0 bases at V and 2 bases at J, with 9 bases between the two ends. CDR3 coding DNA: TGTGCCAGCAGCGTAGGGACAGCCACCTACGAGCAGTACTTC. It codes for CASSVGTATYEQYF.

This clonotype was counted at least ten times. The chain's CDR3 is CASSPSGQGASSGYTF. The CDR3 DNA is TGTGCCAGCTCACCGTCTGGCCAAGGGGCTTCCTCTGGCTACACCTTC. The J gene is TRBJ1-2, the V gene TRBV18; maybe TRBD1 (5 bases). V was cut by 3 bases and J by 7 bases, with 21 bases left in between. Germline lookup yields CDR1 KGHSH and CDR2 LQKENI. CDR3 length equals 16 residues.

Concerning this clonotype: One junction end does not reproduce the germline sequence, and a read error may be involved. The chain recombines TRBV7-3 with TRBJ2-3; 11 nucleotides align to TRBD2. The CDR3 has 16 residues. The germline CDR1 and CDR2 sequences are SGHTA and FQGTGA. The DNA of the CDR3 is TGTGCCAGCAGCCCGTTGACTAGCGGGGTCACAGATACGCAGTATTTC. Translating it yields CASSPLTSGVTDTQYF.

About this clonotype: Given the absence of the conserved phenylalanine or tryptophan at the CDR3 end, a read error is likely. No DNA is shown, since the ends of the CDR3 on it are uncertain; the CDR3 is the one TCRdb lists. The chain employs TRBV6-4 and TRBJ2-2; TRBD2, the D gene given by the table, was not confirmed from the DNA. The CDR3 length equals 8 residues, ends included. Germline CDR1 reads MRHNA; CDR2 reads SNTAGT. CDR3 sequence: CASNKPSG.

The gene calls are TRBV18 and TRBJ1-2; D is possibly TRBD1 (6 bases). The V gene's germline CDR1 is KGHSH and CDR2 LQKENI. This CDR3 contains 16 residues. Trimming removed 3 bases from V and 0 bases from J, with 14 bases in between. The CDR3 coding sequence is TGTGCCAGCTCACCTGGGACAAAACCTACTAACTATGGCTACACCTTC. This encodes CASSPGTKPTNYGYTF.

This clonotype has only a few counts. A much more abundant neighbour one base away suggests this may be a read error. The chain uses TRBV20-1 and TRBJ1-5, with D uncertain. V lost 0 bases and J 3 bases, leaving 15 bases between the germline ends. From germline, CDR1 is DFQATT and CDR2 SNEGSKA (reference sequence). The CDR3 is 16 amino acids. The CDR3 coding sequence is TGCAGTGCTAGAGATCGACGCGGATATACCAATCAGCCCCAGCATTTT. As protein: CSARDRRGYTNQPQHF.

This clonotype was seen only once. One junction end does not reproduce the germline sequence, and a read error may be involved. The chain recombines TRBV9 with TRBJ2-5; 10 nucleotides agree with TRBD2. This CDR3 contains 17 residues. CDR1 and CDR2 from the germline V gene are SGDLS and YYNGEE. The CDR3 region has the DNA TGTGCCAGTAGCGTAGCTCCACCAGCGGGGGGGCTGGAGACCCAGTACTTC. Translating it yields CASSVAPPAGGLETQYF.

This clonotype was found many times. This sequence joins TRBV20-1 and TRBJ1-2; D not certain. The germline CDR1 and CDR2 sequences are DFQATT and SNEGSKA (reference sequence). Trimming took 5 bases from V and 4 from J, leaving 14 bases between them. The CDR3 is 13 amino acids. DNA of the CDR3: TGCAGTGCTCTAAGACGGAGCTTCTATGGCTACACCTTC. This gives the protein CSALRRSFYGYTF.

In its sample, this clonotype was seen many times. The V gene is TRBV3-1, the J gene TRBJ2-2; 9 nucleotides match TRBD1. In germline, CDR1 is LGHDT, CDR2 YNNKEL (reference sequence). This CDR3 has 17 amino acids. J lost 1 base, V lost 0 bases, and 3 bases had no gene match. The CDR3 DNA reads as TGTGCCAGCAGCCAAGATCCGGGACAGGGGAACACCGGGGAGCTGTTTTTT. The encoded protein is CASSQDPGQGNTGELFF.

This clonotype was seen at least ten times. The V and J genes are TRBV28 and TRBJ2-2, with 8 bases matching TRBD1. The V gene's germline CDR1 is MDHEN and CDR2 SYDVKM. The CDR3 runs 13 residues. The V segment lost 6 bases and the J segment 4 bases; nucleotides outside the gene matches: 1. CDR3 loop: CASRDRATGELFF. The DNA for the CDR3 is TGTGCCAGCAGGGACAGGGCCACCGGGGAGCTGTTTTTT.

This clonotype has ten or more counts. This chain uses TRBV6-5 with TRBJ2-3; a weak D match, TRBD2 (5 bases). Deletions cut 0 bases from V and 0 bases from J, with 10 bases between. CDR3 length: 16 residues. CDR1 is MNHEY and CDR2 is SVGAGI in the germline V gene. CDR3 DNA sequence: TGTGCCAGCAGTTACTCTTTTTCGGGGAGCACAGATACGCAGTATTTT. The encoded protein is CASSYSFSGSTDTQYF.

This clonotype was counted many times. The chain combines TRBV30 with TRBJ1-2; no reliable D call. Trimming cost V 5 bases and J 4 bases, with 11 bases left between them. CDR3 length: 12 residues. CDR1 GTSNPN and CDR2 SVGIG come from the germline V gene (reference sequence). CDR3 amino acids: CAWGPDIYGYTF. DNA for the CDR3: TGTGCCTGGGGCCCTGACATCTATGGCTACACCTTC.

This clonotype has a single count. CDR3 loop: CASSTGTGIPLRAPYEQYV. The CDR3 DNA is TGTGCCAGCAGCACCGGGACAGGGATCCCCCTGCGGGCCCCCTACGAGCAGTACGTC. V gene TRBV7-9 combines with J gene TRBJ2-7; TRBD1 agrees at 9 bases. The CDR3 covers 19 residues. V was clipped by 5 bases and J by 2 bases; unmatched bases: 19. The V gene's germline CDR1 is SEHNR and CDR2 FQNEAQ (reference sequence).

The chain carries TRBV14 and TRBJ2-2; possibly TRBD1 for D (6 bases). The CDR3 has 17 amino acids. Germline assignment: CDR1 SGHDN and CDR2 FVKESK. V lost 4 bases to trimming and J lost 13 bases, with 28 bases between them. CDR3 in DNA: TGTGCCAGCAGCCGGAGACAGGTGCGAGAGAACACCGCGGCGCTGTTTTTT. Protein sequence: CASSRRQVRENTAALFF.

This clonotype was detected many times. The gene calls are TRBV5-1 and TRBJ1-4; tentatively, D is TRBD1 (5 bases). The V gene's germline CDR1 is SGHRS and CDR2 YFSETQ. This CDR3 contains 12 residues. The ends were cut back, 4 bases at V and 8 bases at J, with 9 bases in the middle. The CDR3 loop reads CASSLGGEKLFF. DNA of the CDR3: TGCGCCAGCAGCCTGGGGGGGGAAAAACTGTTTTTT.

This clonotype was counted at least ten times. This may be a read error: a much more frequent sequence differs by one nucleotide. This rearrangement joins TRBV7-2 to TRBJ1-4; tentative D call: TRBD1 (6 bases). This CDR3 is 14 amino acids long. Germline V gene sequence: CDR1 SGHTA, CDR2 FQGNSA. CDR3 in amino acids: CASSHTGTNGKLFF. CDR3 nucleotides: TGTGCCAGCAGTCATACAGGGACTAATGGAAAACTGTTTTTT.

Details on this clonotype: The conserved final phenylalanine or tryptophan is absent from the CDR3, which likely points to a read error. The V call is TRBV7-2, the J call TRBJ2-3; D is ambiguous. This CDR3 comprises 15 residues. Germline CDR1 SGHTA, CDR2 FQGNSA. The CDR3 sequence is CASSLEGRFTDTQYL. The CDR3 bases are TGTGCCAGCAGCTTAGAGGGTCGGTTCACAGACACGCAGTATCTT.

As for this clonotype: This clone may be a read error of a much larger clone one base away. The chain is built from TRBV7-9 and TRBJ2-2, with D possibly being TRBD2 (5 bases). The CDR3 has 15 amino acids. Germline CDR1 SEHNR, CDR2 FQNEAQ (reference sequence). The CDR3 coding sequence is TGTGCCAGCAATTGGCCCGGGAAGAACGCCGGGGAGCTGTTTTTT. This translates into CASNWPGKNAGELFF.

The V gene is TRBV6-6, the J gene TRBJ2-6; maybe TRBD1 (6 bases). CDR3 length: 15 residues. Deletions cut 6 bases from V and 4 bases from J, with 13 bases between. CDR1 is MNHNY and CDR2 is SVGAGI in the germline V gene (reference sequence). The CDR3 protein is CASRPQGQGANVLTF. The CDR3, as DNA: TGTGCCAGCAGACCACAGGGACAAGGGGCCAACGTCCTGACTTTC.

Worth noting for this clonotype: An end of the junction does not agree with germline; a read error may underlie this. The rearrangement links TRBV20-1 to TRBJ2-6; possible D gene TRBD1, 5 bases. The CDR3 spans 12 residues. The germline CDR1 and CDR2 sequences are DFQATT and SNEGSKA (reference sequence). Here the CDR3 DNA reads TGCAGTGCCCTTATTGGGGCCAACGTCCCGCCTTTC. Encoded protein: CSALIGANVPPF.

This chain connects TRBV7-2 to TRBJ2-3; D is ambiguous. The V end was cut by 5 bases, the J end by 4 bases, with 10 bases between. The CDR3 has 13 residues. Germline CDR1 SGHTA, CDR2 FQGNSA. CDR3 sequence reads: CASSRSEADTQYF. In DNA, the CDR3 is TGTGCCAGCAGCCGAAGTGAGGCAGATACGCAGTATTTT.

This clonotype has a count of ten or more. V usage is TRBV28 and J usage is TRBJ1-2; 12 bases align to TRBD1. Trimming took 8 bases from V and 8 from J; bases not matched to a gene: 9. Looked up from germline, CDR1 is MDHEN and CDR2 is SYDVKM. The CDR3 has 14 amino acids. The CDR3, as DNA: TGTGCCAGCTGGAACTACGGGACAGGGGGCGGCTACACCTTC. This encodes CASWNYGTGGGYTF.

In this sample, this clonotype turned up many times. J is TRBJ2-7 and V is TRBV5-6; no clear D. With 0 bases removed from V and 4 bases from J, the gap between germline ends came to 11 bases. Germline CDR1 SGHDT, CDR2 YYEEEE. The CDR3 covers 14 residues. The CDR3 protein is CASSLGTAFYEQYF. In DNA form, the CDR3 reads TGTGCCAGCAGCTTGGGAACAGCTTTTTACGAGCAGTACTTC.

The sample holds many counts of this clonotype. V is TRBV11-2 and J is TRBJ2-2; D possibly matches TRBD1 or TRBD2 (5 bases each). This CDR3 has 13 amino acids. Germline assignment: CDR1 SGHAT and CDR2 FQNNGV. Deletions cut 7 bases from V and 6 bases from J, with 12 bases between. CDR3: CASTLGVSGELFF. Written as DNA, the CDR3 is TGTGCCAGCACCCTGGGGGTTTCCGGGGAGCTGTTTTTT.

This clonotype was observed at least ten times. CDR3 sequence (DNA): TGCGCCAGCAGTGGCCGCTTCGACGGGACGGGGGCCAACGTCCTGACTTTC. This gives the protein CASSGRFDGTGANVLTF. This chain joins TRBV10-1 and TRBJ2-6; tentatively, D is TRBD1 or TRBD2 (5 bases each). The CDR3 is 17 residues long. V dropped 4 bases and J dropped 4 bases, with 17 bases sitting between them. Germline CDR1 and CDR2: WNHNN and SYGVQD (reference sequence).

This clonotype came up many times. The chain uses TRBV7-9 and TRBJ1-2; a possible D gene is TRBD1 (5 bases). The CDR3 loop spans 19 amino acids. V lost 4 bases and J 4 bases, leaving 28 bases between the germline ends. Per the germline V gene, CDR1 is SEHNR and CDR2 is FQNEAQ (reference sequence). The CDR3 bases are TGTGCCAGCAGCTCGTCCTCGGGGCAGGACCCCGAATTCCCCTATGGCTACACCTTC. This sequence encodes CASSSSSGQDPEFPYGYTF. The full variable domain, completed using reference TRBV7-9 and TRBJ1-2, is DTGVSQNPRHKITKRGQNVTFRCDPISEHNRLYWYRQTLGQGPEFLTYFQNEAQLEKSRLLSDRFSAERPKGSFSTLEIQRTEQGDSAMYLCASSSSSGQDPEFPYGYTFGSGTRLTVV.

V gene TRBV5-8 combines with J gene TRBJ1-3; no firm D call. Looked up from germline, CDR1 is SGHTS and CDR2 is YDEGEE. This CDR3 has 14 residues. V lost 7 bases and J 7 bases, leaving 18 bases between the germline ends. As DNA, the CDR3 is TGTGCCAGCTTTCCGACTAGCGGGAGTAACACCATATATTTT. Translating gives CASFPTSGSNTIYF.

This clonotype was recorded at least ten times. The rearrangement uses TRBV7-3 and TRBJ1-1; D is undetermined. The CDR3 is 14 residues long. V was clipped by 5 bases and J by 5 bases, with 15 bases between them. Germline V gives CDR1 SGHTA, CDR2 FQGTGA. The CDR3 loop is CASSVRTGRTEAFF. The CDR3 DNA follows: TGTGCCAGCAGCGTCCGGACGGGGAGGACTGAAGCTTTCTTT. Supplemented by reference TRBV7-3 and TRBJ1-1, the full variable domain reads GAGVSQTPSNKVTEKGKYVELRCDPISGHTALYWYRQSLGQGPEFLIYFQGTGAADDSGLPNDRFFAVRPEGSVSTLKIQRTERGDSAVYLCASSVRTGRTEAFFGQGTRLTVV.